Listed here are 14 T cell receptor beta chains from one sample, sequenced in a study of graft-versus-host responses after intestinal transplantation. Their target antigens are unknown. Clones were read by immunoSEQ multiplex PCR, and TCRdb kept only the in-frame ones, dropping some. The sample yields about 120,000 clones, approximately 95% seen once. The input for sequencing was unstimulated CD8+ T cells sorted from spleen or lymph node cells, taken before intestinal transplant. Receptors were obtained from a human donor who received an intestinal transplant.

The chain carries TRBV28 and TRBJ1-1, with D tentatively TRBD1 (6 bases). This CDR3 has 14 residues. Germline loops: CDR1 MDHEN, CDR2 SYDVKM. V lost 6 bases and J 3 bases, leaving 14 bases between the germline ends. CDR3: CASSLTGLDTEAFF. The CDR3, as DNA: TGTGCCAGCAGCCTAACAGGGTTGGACACTGAAGCTTTCTTT.

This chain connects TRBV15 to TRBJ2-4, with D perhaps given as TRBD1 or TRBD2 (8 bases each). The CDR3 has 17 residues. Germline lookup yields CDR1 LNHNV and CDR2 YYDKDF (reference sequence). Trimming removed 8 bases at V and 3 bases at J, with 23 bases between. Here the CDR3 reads CATSDRGLELVKNIQYF. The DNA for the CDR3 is TGTGCCACCTCCGACAGGGGACTAGAGTTGGTCAAAAACATTCAGTACTTC. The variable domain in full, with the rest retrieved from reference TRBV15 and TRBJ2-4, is DAMVIQNPRYQVTQFGKPVTLSCSQTLNHNVMYWYQQKSSQAPKLLFHYYDKDFNNEADTPDNFQSRRPNTSFCFLDIRSPGLGDTAMYLCATSDRGLELVKNIQYFGAGTRLSVL.

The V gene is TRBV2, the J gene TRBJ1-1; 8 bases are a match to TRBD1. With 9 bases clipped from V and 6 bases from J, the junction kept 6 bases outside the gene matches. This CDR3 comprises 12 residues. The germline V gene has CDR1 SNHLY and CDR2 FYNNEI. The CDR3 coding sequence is TGTGCCAGTGGACAGGGAAGCGCTGAAGCTTTCTTT. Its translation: CASGQGSAEAFF.

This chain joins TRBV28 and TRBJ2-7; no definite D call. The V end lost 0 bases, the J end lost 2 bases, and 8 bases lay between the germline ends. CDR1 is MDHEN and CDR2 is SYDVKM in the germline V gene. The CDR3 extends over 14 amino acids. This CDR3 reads CASSLWRRTYEQYF. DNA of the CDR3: TGTGCCAGCAGTTTATGGCGGCGTACCTACGAGCAGTACTTC.

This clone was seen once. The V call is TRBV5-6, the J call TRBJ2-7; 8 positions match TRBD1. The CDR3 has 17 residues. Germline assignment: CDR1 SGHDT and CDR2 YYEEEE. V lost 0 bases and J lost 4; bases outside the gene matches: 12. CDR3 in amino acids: CASSLGGQGAARYEQYF. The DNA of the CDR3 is TGTGCCAGCAGCTTGGGTGGGCAGGGGGCGGCAAGGTACGAGCAGTACTTC.

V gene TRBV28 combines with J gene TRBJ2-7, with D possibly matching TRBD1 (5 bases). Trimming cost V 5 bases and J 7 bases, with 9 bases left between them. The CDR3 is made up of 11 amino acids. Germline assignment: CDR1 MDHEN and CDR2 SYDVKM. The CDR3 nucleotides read TGTGCCAGCAGTCTCGACAGAGAGCAGTACTTC. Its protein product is CASSLDREQYF.

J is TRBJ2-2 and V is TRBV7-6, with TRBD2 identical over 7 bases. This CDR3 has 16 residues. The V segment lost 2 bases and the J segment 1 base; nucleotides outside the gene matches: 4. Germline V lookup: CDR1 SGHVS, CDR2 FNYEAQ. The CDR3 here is CASSLYERENTGELFF. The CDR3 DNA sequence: TGTGCCAGCAGCTTATACGAGCGGGAGAACACCGGGGAGCTGTTTTTT.

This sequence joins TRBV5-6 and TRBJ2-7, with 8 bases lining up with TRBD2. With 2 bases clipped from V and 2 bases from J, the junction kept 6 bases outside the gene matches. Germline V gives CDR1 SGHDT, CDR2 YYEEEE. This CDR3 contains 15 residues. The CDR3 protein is CASSFPTSGPYEQYF. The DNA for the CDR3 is TGTGCCAGCAGCTTCCCTACTAGCGGCCCCTACGAGCAGTACTTC.

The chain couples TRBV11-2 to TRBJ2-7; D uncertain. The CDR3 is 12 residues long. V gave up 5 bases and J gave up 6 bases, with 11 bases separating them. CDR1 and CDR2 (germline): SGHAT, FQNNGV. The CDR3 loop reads CASSPYGPEQYF. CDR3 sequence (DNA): TGTGCCAGCAGCCCTTACGGGCCCGAGCAGTACTTC.

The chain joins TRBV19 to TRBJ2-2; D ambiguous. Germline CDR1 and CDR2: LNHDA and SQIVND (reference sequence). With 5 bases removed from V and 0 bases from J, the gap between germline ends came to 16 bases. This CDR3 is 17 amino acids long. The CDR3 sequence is CASSDVGQRTNTGELFF. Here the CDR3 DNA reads TGTGCCAGTAGTGATGTAGGCCAGAGGACGAACACCGGGGAGCTGTTTTTT.

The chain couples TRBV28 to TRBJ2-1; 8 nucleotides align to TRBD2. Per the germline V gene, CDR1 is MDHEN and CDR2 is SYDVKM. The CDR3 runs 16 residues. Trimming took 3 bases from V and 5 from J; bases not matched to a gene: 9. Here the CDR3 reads CASSLNGREAHNEQFF. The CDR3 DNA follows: TGTGCCAGCAGTTTGAATGGGCGGGAGGCCCACAATGAGCAGTTCTTC.

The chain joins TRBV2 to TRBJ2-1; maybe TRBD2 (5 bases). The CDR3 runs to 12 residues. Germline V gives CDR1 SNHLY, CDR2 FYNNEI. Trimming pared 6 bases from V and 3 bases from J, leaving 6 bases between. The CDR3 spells CASRGGYNEQFF. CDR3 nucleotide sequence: TGTGCCAGCAGAGGAGGCTACAATGAGCAGTTCTTC. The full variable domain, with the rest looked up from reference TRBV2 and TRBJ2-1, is EPEVTQTPSHQVTQMGQEVILRCVPISNHLYFYWYRQILGQKVEFLVSFYNNEISEKSEIFDDQFSVERPDGSNFTLKIRSTKLEDSAMYFCASRGGYNEQFFGPGTRLTVL.

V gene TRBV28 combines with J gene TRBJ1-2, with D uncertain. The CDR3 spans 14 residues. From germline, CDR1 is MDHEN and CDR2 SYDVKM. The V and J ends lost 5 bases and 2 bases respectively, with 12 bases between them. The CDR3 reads CASSPLRFNYGYTF. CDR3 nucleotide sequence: TGTGCCAGCAGTCCTCTGAGGTTCAACTATGGCTACACCTTC.

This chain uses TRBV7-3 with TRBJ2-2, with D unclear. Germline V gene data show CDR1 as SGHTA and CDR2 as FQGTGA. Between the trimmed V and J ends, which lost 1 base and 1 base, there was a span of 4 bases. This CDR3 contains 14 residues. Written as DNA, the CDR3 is TGTGCCAGCAGCTTAAACGGGAACACCGGGGAGCTGTTTTTT. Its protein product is CASSLNGNTGELFF.